Given below is one T cell receptor beta chain in context. Clones were read by immunoSEQ multiplex PCR, and TCRdb kept only the in-frame ones, dropping some. The top ten hold under 0.45% of the sample, which has a few million clones, more than 80% seen once. This specimen comes from a study of shared clonotypes between healthy human individuals. The TCR sequence derives from a man aged 18 to 35 in good health. Some clones in this sample may be carry-over from other donors' samples. The specimen was naive CD4+ T cells from PBMCs. The sample's subset: CD45RA+ positively selected.

CDR3: CASSPNRDSYEQYF. Written as DNA, the CDR3 is TGTGCCAGCAGTCCAAACAGGGACAGTTACGAGCAGTACTTC. This chain uses TRBV27 with TRBJ2-7; 7 nucleotides line up with TRBD1. The junction had 8 bases not matched to a gene; V was cut back by 5 bases and J by 4 bases. Germline V gene sequence: CDR1 MNHEY, CDR2 SMNVEV (reference sequence). The CDR3 contains 14 residues.